The subject of this entry is one TCR beta chain. The antigen remains undetermined. A clone one base away is much larger, so this may be a read error. The data were obtained in a study of tumor and adjacent non-tumor tissue in lung cancer. TCRbeta libraries were built with three rounds of nested PCR, modified from ARM-PCR. TCRdb used MiXCR to reprocess the multiplex PCR reads, holding one entry per CDR3 protein. The repertoire holds fewer than 100,000 distinct CDR3 sequences, with 80% to 90% as singletons. The CDR3 covers 11 residues. Germline CDR1 and CDR2: SGHNT and YYREEE (reference sequence). No cell sorting was done before RNA was extracted from the tissue. Distant lung tissue was collected more than 3 cm away from the tumor edge. Study conclusions and caveats: Significantly higher TCR diversity was found in tumor than normal lung.

This clonotype originated in a man aged 55 to 70 with non-small cell lung cancer. The gene calls are TRBV5-4 and TRBJ2-7, with D hard to call. Sequenced material: distant non-tumor lung tissue. The CDR3 coding sequence is TGTGCCAGCAGCATTGGTTTGGAGCAGCACTTC. It specifies CASSIGLEQHF.